This T cell receptor beta chain was profiled in a study of post-analysis software for immune sequencing data. Across the whole study: Secondary progressive, relapsing-remitting and progressive-relapsing multiple sclerosis were among the included disease courses. Overall study findings and caveats: Included in a set of about 5 TRBV segments more frequent in patients than controls were TRBV5-6, TRBV5-1 and TRBV20-1. The study found significantly lower normalized Chao1 diversity in multiple sclerosis patients than in controls.

As for this clonotype: Antigen: not known.

Incorporated into the TCR beta cDNA libraries were unique molecular identifiers, which served to reduce PCR and sequencing biases. Researchers reported 520,000 or so cDNA molecules coming from roughly 0.93 to 9.6 million T cells. TCRdb used MiXCR to reprocess the PCR reads, holding one entry per CDR3 protein. The sample has about 460,000 distinct CDR3 sequences; under 55% are singletons. This CDR3 region has 13 residues. Germline CDR1 SGHTS, CDR2 YDEGEE. The V end was cut by 4 bases, the J end by 5 bases, with 9 bases between. The gene calls are TRBV5-8 and TRBJ2-2, with D possibly being TRBD2 (5 bases). Sequencing used blood. This TCR was recovered from a girl aged 10-17 years with multiple sclerosis. The CDR3 here is CASSLGDTGELFF. The CDR3 DNA follows: TGTGCCAGCAGCCTCGGGGATACCGGGGAGCTGTTTTTT.